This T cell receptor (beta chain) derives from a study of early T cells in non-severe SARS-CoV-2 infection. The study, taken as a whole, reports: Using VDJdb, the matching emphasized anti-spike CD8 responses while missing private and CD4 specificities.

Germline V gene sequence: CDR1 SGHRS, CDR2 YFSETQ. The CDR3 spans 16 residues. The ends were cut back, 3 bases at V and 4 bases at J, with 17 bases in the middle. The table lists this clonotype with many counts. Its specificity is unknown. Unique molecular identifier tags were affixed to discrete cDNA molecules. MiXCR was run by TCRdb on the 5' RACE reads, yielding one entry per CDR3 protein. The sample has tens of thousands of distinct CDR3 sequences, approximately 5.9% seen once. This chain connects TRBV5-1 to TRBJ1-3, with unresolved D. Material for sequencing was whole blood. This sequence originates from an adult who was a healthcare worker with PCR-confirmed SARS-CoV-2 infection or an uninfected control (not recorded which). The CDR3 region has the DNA TGCGCCAGCAGCTCCACACCAACCAGCTGGGGAAACACCATATATTTT. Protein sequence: CASSSTPTSWGNTIYF.